The sequence of this TCR beta chain was determined in a study of cytomegalovirus exposure and HLA in healthy donors. The CDR3 extends over 14 amino acids. V was pared by 6 bases and J by 2 bases, with 14 bases between. CDR1 KGHSH and CDR2 LQKENI come from the germline V gene. A multiplex PCR was run with 60 Vbeta primers and 13 Jbeta primers. Generated by immunoSEQ multiplex PCR, the TCRdb table keeps only in-frame clones and is missing some. Among around 200,000 clones listed, around 68% were seen once. The sequenced sample consisted of PBMCs. The clonotype originates from a man aged 35 to 55 in good health and CMV-seronegative. The chain joins TRBV18 to TRBJ2-7; possibly TRBD2 for D (6 bases). The chain's CDR3 is CASSRAGQPYEQYF. CDR3 DNA sequence: TGTGCCAGCTCCCGAGCGGGTCAACCCTACGAGCAGTACTTC.